Below, 3 T cell receptor beta chains from the same sample are listed, as sequenced in a study of regulatory T cells in long-lasting Graves disease. Construction of TCR beta libraries relied on iRepertoire HTBI primers and on Arm-PCR targeting CDR3 regions. TCRdb redid the calling of the multiplex PCR reads with MiXCR, one entry per CDR3 protein. The repertoire holds roughly 400,000 distinct CDR3 sequences, with roughly 20% as singletons. The time point was: persistent/refractory GD, antithyroid drugs over 5 years with positive TRAb. Preparation of the TCR library used RNA extracted from PBMCs. The sample in question was peripheral blood mononuclear cells (PBMCs), obtained when the disease was refractory, from a patient treated with antithyroid drugs. Source of these receptors: a female donor with Graves disease.

This clonotype was seen at least ten times. The DNA for the CDR3 is TGTGCCAGCAGTTTGCAGGGGGCCGGGGACACTGAAGCTTTCTTT. Encoded protein: CASSLQGAGDTEAFF. V gene TRBV27 combines with J gene TRBJ1-1; 8 bases line up with TRBD1. The V gene end was trimmed by 3 bases and the J gene end by 3 bases; junction bases not matched to a gene: 6. Germline CDR1 MNHEY, CDR2 SMNVEV (reference sequence). This CDR3 spans 15 amino acids.

This clonotype was seen a handful of times. The CDR3 loop reads CATSRTPGTGVPGLAGWYEQYF. The CDR3, as DNA: TGTGCCACCAGCAGAACACCCGGGACAGGAGTACCGGGACTAGCGGGATGGTACGAGCAGTACTTC. The chain recombines TRBV15 with TRBJ2-7; 13 positions match TRBD2. The CDR3 consists of 22 residues. The germline CDR1 and CDR2 sequences are LNHNV and YYDKDF (reference sequence). Trimming took 2 bases from V and 4 from J; bases not matched to a gene: 23.

This clonotype was detected many times. The chain recombines TRBV3-1 with TRBJ1-1; D uncertain. V was cut by 1 base and J by 2 bases, with 8 bases left in between. The CDR3 has 14 residues. Looked up from germline, CDR1 is LGHDT and CDR2 is YNNKEL (reference sequence). In nucleotides, the CDR3 is TGTGCCAGCAGCCAAGCGGCGAAAAACACTGAAGCTTTCTTT. This encodes CASSQAAKNTEAFF.